Listed below are T cell receptor beta chains from one sample, sequenced in a study of CD8+ T cells in alopecia areata. The data were produced by immunoSEQ multiplex PCR, yet TCRdb's version contains in-frame clones alone and is incomplete. Counted here are 70,000 or so clones, around 29% occurring once; the ten biggest clones make up about 16%. The sample here was CD8+ T cells sorted from blood, taken at week 4, from a patient treated with tofacitinib. All receptors derive from a human donor with alopecia areata. CDR3s include the opening cysteine and the closing phenylalanine or tryptophan. The order of the fields is CDR3 protein, CDR3 DNA, V gene, clone size, D gene, J gene. D genes are given only for firm matches. Where a row states a size, it is once, few, many or the class of an expanded clone; other rows omit it.

cdr3_aa: CASISGPARGYTF
cdr3_nt: TGTGCCAGCATCTCCGGCCCCGCACGTGGCTACACCTTC
v_call: TRBV19
clone_size: NA
d_call: NA
j_call: TRBJ1-2

cdr3_aa: CASSLSQNSYEQYF
cdr3_nt: TGTGCCAGCAGTTTGAGCCAGAACTCCTACGAGCAGTACTTC
v_call: TRBV27
clone_size: NA
d_call: NA
j_call: TRBJ2-7

cdr3_aa: CASSQTGGADEKLFF
cdr3_nt: TGTGCCAGCAGCCAGACAGGGGGCGCGGATGAAAAACTGTTTTTT
v_call: TRBV7-9
clone_size: few
d_call: TRBD1
j_call: TRBJ1-4

cdr3_aa: CATSRDPEGNIQYF
cdr3_nt: TGTGCCACCAGCAGAGATCCCGAGGGGAACATTCAGTACTTC
v_call: TRBV15
clone_size: once
d_call: NA
j_call: TRBJ2-4

cdr3_aa: CAASSTGANVLTF
cdr3_nt: TGTGCCGCCAGTTCAACTGGGGCCAACGTCCTGACTTTC
v_call: TRBV27
clone_size: few
d_call: NA
j_call: TRBJ2-6

cdr3_aa: CASSMDWRGTSPQEQFF
cdr3_nt: TGTGCCAGTAGTATGGATTGGAGGGGGACTAGCCCCCAGGAGCAGTTCTTC
v_call: TRBV19
clone_size: NA
d_call: TRBD2
j_call: TRBJ2-1

cdr3_aa: CASSLTGGTEAFF
cdr3_nt: TGCGCCAGCAGCTTGACGGGGGGCACTGAAGCTTTCTTT
v_call: TRBV5-1
clone_size: NA
d_call: NA
j_call: TRBJ1-1

cdr3_aa: CASSAGTPSYEQYF
cdr3_nt: TGTGCCAGCAGCGCCGGGACACCAAGTTACGAGCAGTACTTC
v_call: TRBV7-9
clone_size: few
d_call: NA
j_call: TRBJ2-7

cdr3_aa: CASSSSYSYEQYF
cdr3_nt: TGTGCCAGCAGCTCCAGTTACAGCTACGAGCAGTACTTC
v_call: TRBV9
clone_size: NA
d_call: NA
j_call: TRBJ2-7

cdr3_aa: CASSQAGTKNEQFF
cdr3_nt: TGCGCCAGCAGCCAAGCTGGAACAAAAAATGAGCAGTTCTTC
v_call: TRBV4-1
clone_size: few
d_call: NA
j_call: TRBJ2-1

cdr3_aa: CASSLDGGQTQYF
cdr3_nt: TGCGCCAGCAGCTTGGACGGGGGTCAGACCCAGTACTTC
v_call: TRBV5-1
clone_size: few
d_call: NA
j_call: TRBJ2-5

cdr3_aa: CAWRSREQFF
cdr3_nt: TGTGCCTGGAGATCTCGTGAGCAGTTCTTC
v_call: TRBV30
clone_size: NA
d_call: NA
j_call: TRBJ2-1

cdr3_aa: CASSFGKETQYF
cdr3_nt: TGTGCCAGCAGCTTTGGGAAAGAGACCCAGTACTTC
v_call: TRBV7-9
clone_size: NA
d_call: NA
j_call: TRBJ2-5

cdr3_aa: CASTPSGGVEQYF
cdr3_nt: TGTGCCAGCACCCCAAGCGGTGGCGTCGAGCAGTACTTC
v_call: TRBV7-9
clone_size: NA
d_call: NA
j_call: TRBJ2-7